A selection of T cell receptor beta chains follows, all from one sample in a study of T-cell reconstitution after alpha-beta-depleted transplantation in children. TCRdb re-called the PCR reads with MiXCR, one entry per CDR3 protein. This table has roughly 340,000 distinct CDR3 sequences, under 20% appearing once. Material: PBMCs, mostly from graft donor cells, obtained 360 days after TCRalphabeta/CD19-depleted stem cell transplant. The receptors were gathered from a male patient aged 2 to 10 who had a stem cell transplant for acute lymphoblastic leukemia, so the T cells may come from the graft donor. The CDR3 runs from the conserved cysteine through the conserved F or W. D genes are given only for firm matches. The size of a clone is reported for some rows only, either as once, few or many, or as a class for expanded clones.

CDR3aa	CDR3nt	v_gene	j_gene	d_gene	abundance
CASSLGLAGALITDTQYF	TGTGCCAGCAGCTTAGGGCTAGCGGGAGCCTTGATCACAGATACGCAGTATTTT	TRBV7-8	TRBJ2-3	TRBD2	few
CASSFSGQGSDTQYF	TGTGCCAGCAGTTTTTCTGGACAGGGTTCCGATACGCAGTATTTT	TRBV28	TRBJ2-3	TRBD1	many
CASAGGTRPYEQYF	TGCGCCAGCGCGGGCGGGACTCGCCCCTACGAGCAGTACTTC	TRBV10-1	TRBJ2-7	NA	many
CASSSTGPFNQPQHF	TGTGCCAGCAGTTCGACAGGGCCGTTCAATCAGCCCCAGCATTTT	TRBV2	TRBJ1-5	TRBD1	NA
CASSPGRRLAGESYEQYF	TGCGCCAGCAGCCCAGGCCGGAGACTAGCGGGAGAGTCCTACGAGCAGTACTTC	TRBV5-1	TRBJ2-7	TRBD2	few
CSVEQENTGELFF	TGCAGCGTTGAACAGGAGAACACCGGGGAGCTGTTTTTT	TRBV29-1	TRBJ2-2	NA	NA
CASSQTGTGLEKLFF	TGTGCCAGCAGTCAGACCGGGACAGGGTTAGAAAAACTGTTTTTT	TRBV12-3/TRBV12-4	TRBJ1-4	TRBD1	NA
CASSFAAGSTRETQYF	TGTGCCAGCAGTTTTGCGGCGGGATCGACCCGAGAGACCCAGTACTTC	TRBV12-3/TRBV12-4	TRBJ2-5	NA	NA
CASSRDSSNQPQHF	TGTGCCAGCAGTCGTGACAGCAGCAATCAGCCCCAGCATTTT	TRBV12-3/TRBV12-4	TRBJ1-5	NA	many
CATSRDRASAHNEQFF	TGTGCCACCAGCAGAGATCGGGCTAGCGCACACAATGAGCAGTTCTTC	TRBV15	TRBJ2-1	NA	NA
CASSLAYWPTSYNEQFF	TGTGCCAGCAGCTTAGCGTATTGGCCGACCTCCTACAATGAGCAGTTCTTC	TRBV7-9	TRBJ2-1	NA	NA
CASSGGRGYTGELFF	TGCGCCAGCAGCGGCGGGAGGGGCTACACCGGGGAGCTGTTTTTT	TRBV4-3	TRBJ2-2	TRBD2	few
CASSLVRDRVQYF	TGCGCCAGCAGCTTGGTCCGGGACAGGGTCCAGTACTTC	TRBV5-1	TRBJ2-5	TRBD1	many
CSANRGSNTGELFF	TGCAGTGCCAACAGGGGATCGAACACCGGGGAGCTGTTTTTT	TRBV20-1	TRBJ2-2	TRBD1	few
CASSTRQGDGYTF	TGTGCCAGCAGCACGAGACAGGGCGATGGCTACACCTTC	TRBV9	TRBJ1-2	TRBD1	NA
CATSRNANGMNTEAFF	TGTGCCACCAGCAGGAACGCCAACGGCATGAACACTGAAGCTTTCTTT	TRBV15	TRBJ1-1	NA	few
CASGLPGPLSGANVLTF	TGTGCCAGCGGCTTACCGGGACCGCTCTCAGGGGCCAACGTCCTGACTTTC	TRBV12-3/TRBV12-4	TRBJ2-6	NA	NA
CASSQLAGADRTGELFF	TGTGCCAGCAGCCAGCTAGCGGGAGCGGATAGGACCGGGGAGCTGTTTTTT	TRBV7-9	TRBJ2-2	TRBD2	NA
CASSFNDGSSYNEQFF	TGTGCCAGCAGTTTTAATGACGGGAGCTCCTACAATGAGCAGTTCTTC	TRBV12-3/TRBV12-4	TRBJ2-1	NA	NA
CASSLSENDQYNEQFF	TGTGCCAGCAGTTTATCGGAAAACGACCAGTACAATGAGCAGTTCTTC	TRBV28	TRBJ2-1	NA	NA
CATSRRYSSRNQPQHF	TGTGCCACCAGCAGGCGATACAGTAGTCGCAATCAGCCCCAGCATTTT	TRBV15	TRBJ1-5	NA	NA
CASSPGQAGEKLFF	TGTGCCAGCAGTCCCGGACAGGCGGGGGAAAAACTGTTTTTT	TRBV12-3/TRBV12-4	TRBJ1-4	TRBD1	few
CASSFSGPSTDTQYF	TGTGCCAGCAGCTTCAGTGGGCCGAGCACAGATACGCAGTATTTT	TRBV7-9	TRBJ2-3	NA	many
CASTKGGSGNTIYF	TGTGCCAGCACCAAAGGGGGATCTGGAAACACCATATATTTT	TRBV6-2/TRBV6-3	TRBJ1-3	NA	few
CASSPLYSQSYEQYF	TGTGCCAGCAGCCCCCTGTATTCCCAATCCTACGAGCAGTACTTC	TRBV3-1	TRBJ2-7	NA	NA
CASSWSESVETQYF	TGTGCCAGCAGCTGGTCGGAGTCTGTGGAGACCCAGTACTTC	TRBV7-9	TRBJ2-5	NA	few
CASSLSRRGADTQYF	TGCGCCAGCAGCCTTTCGCGGAGAGGGGCAGATACGCAGTATTTT	TRBV4-3	TRBJ2-3	NA	many
CASSRDGPYGYTF	TGTGCCAGCTCCCGGGACGGTCCTTATGGCTACACCTTC	TRBV6-1	TRBJ1-2	NA	NA
CASSLVGRGPDTQYF	TGCGCCAGCAGCTTGGTCGGCAGGGGGCCCGATACGCAGTATTTT	TRBV5-1	TRBJ2-3	TRBD1	NA
CASSGGRAYNEQFF	TGTGCCAGCAGTGGAGGGAGGGCGTACAATGAGCAGTTCTTC	TRBV6-1	TRBJ2-1	TRBD2	few
CASSPLGEWDTQYF	TGTGCCAGCAGCCCACTGGGGGAGTGGGATACGCAGTATTTT	TRBV6-2/TRBV6-3	TRBJ2-3	NA	NA
CSAIPPGGGIQYF	TGCAGTGCTATCCCCCCAGGGGGAGGCATTCAGTACTTC	TRBV20-1	TRBJ2-4	NA	NA
CASSLAAGLRATQYF	TGCGCCAGCAGCTTGGCGGCGGGTCTAAGGGCGACCCAGTACTTC	TRBV5-1	TRBJ2-5	NA	many
CASSSPLTAAGELFF	TGTGCCAGCAGTTCCCCCCTAACCGCGGCCGGGGAGCTGTTTTTT	TRBV28	TRBJ2-2	NA	few
CASTLEGGRPTEAFF	TGTGCCAGCACCCTAGAGGGGGGGCGCCCCACTGAAGCTTTCTTT	TRBV9	TRBJ1-1	NA	NA